One sample yielded the 15 T cell receptor beta chains listed below, sequenced in a study of tumor-infiltrating lymphocytes in primary liver carcinoma. TCR beta cDNA was prepared out of roughly 520 ng total RNA by means of a constant-region primer. The TCR beta library was amplified through three nested multiplex PCR rounds in a modified ARM-PCR procedure. Two initial PCR rounds of about 10 cycles each paired TRBV1-TRBV30 forward primers with a C-beta reverse primer. TCRdb reprocessed the multiplex PCR reads via MiXCR and lists one record per CDR3 protein. Altogether fewer than 250,000 distinct CDR3 sequences are present, less than 65% being singletons, with the ten largest covering 5.5% to 9%. The source of the blood RNA was unsorted whole blood, and germline DNA was extracted as well. Sequencing was performed on peripheral blood. The receptors shown here come from a woman between 55 and 75 years old with primary liver carcinoma and hepatitis B virus infection.

The sample holds many counts of this clonotype. The chain uses TRBV28 and TRBJ2-1; TRBD2 aligns across 7 bases. Germline V gene data show CDR1 as MDHEN and CDR2 as SYDVKM. This CDR3 region has 15 residues. The V and J ends lost 2 bases and 8 bases, in that order; junction bases with no gene match: 9. CDR3 DNA: TGTGCCAGCAGTTTAGGTGGCGGGAGTAAACATGAGCAGTTCTTC. Its translation: CASSLGGGSKHEQFF. The full variable domain, rest sourced from reference TRBV28 and TRBJ2-1, is DVKVTQSSRYLVKRTGEKVFLECVQDMDHENMFWYRQDPGLGLRLIYFSYDVKMKEKGDIPEGYSVSREKKERFSLILESASTNQTSMYLCASSLGGGSKHEQFFGPGTRLTVL.

As concerns this clonotype: One end of the junction fails to match germline, which may point to a read error. The chain joins TRBV11-2 to TRBJ2-6; 7 nucleotides agree with TRBD1. Germline V gives CDR1 SGHAT, CDR2 FQNNGV. This CDR3 spans 15 amino acids. CDR3 nucleotides: TGTGCCAGCAACTTAGCGAGAAACAGGGGCAACGTTCTGACTTTC. This translates into CASNLARNRGNVLTF.

This clonotype was observed a handful of times. A much larger clone sits a single nucleotide away, making a read error possible. The chain joins TRBV4-1 to TRBJ2-3, with D perhaps assigned TRBD1 or TRBD2 (7 bases each). CDR1 MGHRA and CDR2 YSYEKL come from the germline V gene. The CDR3 length is 15 residues. Trimming took off 4 bases at V and 4 bases at J, with 15 bases between the two ends. The CDR3 protein is CASSPHRGGADTQYF. In DNA form, the CDR3 reads TGCGCCAGCAGCCCCCACAGGGGAGGGGCAGATACGCAGTATTTT.

This clonotype was recorded at least ten times. V is TRBV28 and J is TRBJ2-7; 11 positions match TRBD2. CDR1 MDHEN and CDR2 SYDVKM come from the germline V gene. CDR3 size: 14 residues. V dropped 6 bases and J dropped 4; count of bases not matched to a gene: 5. This CDR3 reads CASSPLAGGYEQYF. For the CDR3, the DNA is TGTGCCAGCAGCCCATTAGCGGGAGGGTACGAGCAGTACTTC. Looking up the rest from reference TRBV28 and TRBJ2-7 gives the full variable domain: DVKVTQSSRYLVKRTGEKVFLECVQDMDHENMFWYRQDPGLGLRLIYFSYDVKMKEKGDIPEGYSVSREKKERFSLILESASTNQTSMYLCASSPLAGGYEQYFGPGTRLTVT.

Only a few counts were recorded for this clonotype. The chain is built from TRBV11-2 and TRBJ1-2; D is possibly TRBD1 (5 bases). The CDR3 covers 14 residues. Germline assignment: CDR1 SGHAT and CDR2 FQNNGV. Trimming removed 5 bases from V and 11 bases from J, with 21 bases in between. CDR3 in DNA: TGTGCCAGCAGCAGGGACTGGCAAGACTATAGATACACCTTC. Its translation: CASSRDWQDYRYTF.

This clonotype occurred a few times. This rearrangement joins TRBV5-5 to TRBJ2-4, with TRBD2 matching 10 bases. Germline loops: CDR1 SGHKS, CDR2 YYEKEE (reference sequence). V trimming: 0 bases; J trimming: 7 bases; junction bases outside the gene matches: 10. The CDR3 loop spans 17 amino acids. The CDR3 DNA sequence: TGTGCCAGCAGCTTGGTAGCTGGTACTAGCGGGATGAACATTCAGTACTTC. Translation: CASSLVAGTSGMNIQYF.

This clonotype was counted a few times. The chain has TRBV2 and TRBJ2-3; 9 bases match TRBD1. This CDR3 is 15 amino acids long. V dropped 6 bases and J dropped 2; count of bases not matched to a gene: 6. Germline values: CDR1 SNHLY, CDR2 FYNNEI. The CDR3 bases are TGTGCCAGCAGAAGCGGGACAGGGATCACAGATACGCAGTATTTT. Translation: CASRSGTGITDTQYF.

This chain uses TRBV29-1 with TRBJ2-2, with D perhaps TRBD1 (6 bases). Germline V CDR1 and CDR2: SQVTM, ANQGSEA. CDR3 size: 14 residues. The CDR3 reads CGATGLLITGELFF. The CDR3 DNA reads as TGCGGCGCAACAGGGCTTCTGATCACCGGGGAGCTGTTTTTT.

This chain links TRBV5-4 with TRBJ2-5, with TRBD2 matching over 14 bases. After removal of 7 bases from V and 5 bases from J, the junction contained 10 bases not matched to a gene. The germline V gene encodes CDR1 SGHNT and CDR2 YYREEE (reference sequence). The CDR3 is 16 amino acids. The CDR3 region has the DNA TGTGCCAGCGGCAAGGGGACTAGCGGGAGCGGGGAGACCCAGTACTTC. Encoded protein: CASGKGTSGSGETQYF.

Regarding this clonotype: It may be a read error: a sequence one base away is much more abundant. CDR3 coding DNA: TGTGCCAGCAGTCCCACGATGGATCGTACAGATACGCGGTATTTT. Protein product: CASSPTMDRTDTRYF. This chain connects TRBV6-5 to TRBJ2-3; D remains unclear. CDR3 length: 15 amino acids. Germline V CDR1 and CDR2: MNHEY, SVGAGI.

V gene TRBV28 combines with J gene TRBJ1-2; D gene unclear. The length of the CDR3 is 13 residues. Trimming shortened V by 5 bases and J by 4 bases, and 11 bases separated the two germline ends. Germline V gives CDR1 MDHEN, CDR2 SYDVKM. The DNA of the CDR3 is TGTGCCAGCAGTCAAAGTGAGCTCTATGGCTACACCTTC. Protein: CASSQSELYGYTF.

This clonotype was recorded many times. CDR3 DNA sequence: TGCAGCGTTGAACGTACGGCGACAGATACGCAGTATTTT. Its translation is CSVERTATDTQYF. V usage is TRBV29-1 and J usage is TRBJ2-3; D remains unclear. The V gene's germline CDR1 is SQVTM and CDR2 ANQGSEA. The CDR3 extends over 13 amino acids. V gave up 2 bases and J gave up 3 bases, with 9 bases separating them.

On this clonotype: A junction end diverges from the germline sequence, so it may reflect a read error. This chain connects TRBV12-3 or TRBV12-4 to TRBJ2-7; D is perhaps TRBD2 (5 bases). The CDR3 is made up of 16 amino acids. The CDR3 DNA is TGTGCCAGCAGTTCCTGGACTCCTGTGCCCTCCTACGAGCTGTACTTC. Amino acids: CASSSWTPVPSYELYF.

Comment on this clonotype: A junction boundary mismatches the germline segment, possibly from a read error. The V call is TRBV11-2, the J call TRBJ1-4; no firm D call. The CDR3 extends over 17 amino acids. The germline CDR1 and CDR2 sequences are SGHAT and FQNNGV. The CDR3 sequence is CASSLQLTWQTNEKLFF. In nucleotides, the CDR3 is TGTGCCAGCAGCTTACAACTAACATGGCAAACTAATGAAAAACTATTTTTT.

Worth noting for this clonotype: It may be a read error: a sequence one base away is much more abundant. CDR3 coding DNA: TGTGCCAGCAGATTGCAAGGCACAGATGCGCAGTATTTT. It codes for CASRLQGTDAQYF. The chain joins TRBV28 to TRBJ2-3; D gene ambiguous. This CDR3 is built from 13 residues. Germline V gives CDR1 MDHEN, CDR2 SYDVKM.